This T cell receptor beta chain derives from a study of post-analysis software for immune sequencing data. Built from TCR beta cDNA, the libraries had unique molecular identifiers in them. MiXCR, run by TCRdb on the PCR reads, gives a single entry per CDR3 protein. This sample carries a few hundred thousand distinct CDR3 sequences, around a third of them seen once, and the ten largest clones take 5% to 6%. Remarks on this clonotype: Its antigen is still unknown.

Study-wide results and limits: In patients, five or six TRBV segments were more frequent than in controls, with TRBV5-6, TRBV5-1 and TRBV20-1 among them.

The CDR3 totals 14 residues. Trimming pared 5 bases from V and 6 bases from J, leaving 14 bases between. This TCR derives from a girl aged 2-17 years with multiple sclerosis. The V call is TRBV12-3 or TRBV12-4, the J call TRBJ1-5; no clear D. Sequencing was carried out using blood. CDR3 loop: CASSGQVAFQPQHF. Here the CDR3 DNA reads TGTGCCAGCAGTGGTCAGGTGGCGTTTCAGCCCCAGCATTTT.